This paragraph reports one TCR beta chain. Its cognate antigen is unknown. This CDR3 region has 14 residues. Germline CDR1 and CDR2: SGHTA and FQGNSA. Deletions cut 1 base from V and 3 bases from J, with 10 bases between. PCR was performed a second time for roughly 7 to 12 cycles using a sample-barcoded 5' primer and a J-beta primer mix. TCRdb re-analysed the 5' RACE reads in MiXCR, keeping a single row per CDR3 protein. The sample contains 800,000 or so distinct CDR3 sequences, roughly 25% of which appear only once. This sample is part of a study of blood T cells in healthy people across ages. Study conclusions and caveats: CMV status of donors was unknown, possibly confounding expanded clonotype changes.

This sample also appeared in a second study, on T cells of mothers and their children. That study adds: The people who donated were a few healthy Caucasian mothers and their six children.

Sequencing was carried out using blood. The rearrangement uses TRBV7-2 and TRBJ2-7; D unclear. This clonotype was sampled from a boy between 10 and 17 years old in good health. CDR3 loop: CASSLVTFLYEQYF. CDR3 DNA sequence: TGTGCCAGCAGCTTAGTGACCTTTCTCTACGAGCAGTACTTC.